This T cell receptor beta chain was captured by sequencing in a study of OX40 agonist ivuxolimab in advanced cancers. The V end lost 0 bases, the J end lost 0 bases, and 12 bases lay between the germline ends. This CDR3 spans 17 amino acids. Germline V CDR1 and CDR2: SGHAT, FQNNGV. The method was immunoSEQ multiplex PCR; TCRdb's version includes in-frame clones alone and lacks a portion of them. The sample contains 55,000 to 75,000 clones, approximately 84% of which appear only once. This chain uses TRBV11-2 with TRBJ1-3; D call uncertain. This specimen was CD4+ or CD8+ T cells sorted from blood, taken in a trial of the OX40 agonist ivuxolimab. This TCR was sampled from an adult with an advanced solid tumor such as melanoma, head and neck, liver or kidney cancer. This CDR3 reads CASSLDSRPFSGNTIYF. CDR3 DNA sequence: TGTGCCAGCAGCTTAGATTCAAGGCCTTTCTCTGGAAACACCATATATTTT.